These 29 T cell receptor beta chains came from one sample sequenced in a study of shared clonotypes between healthy human individuals. Only in-frame clones appear in the TCRdb table, and some are missing; sequencing was by immunoSEQ multiplex PCR. The data show more than 900,000 clones, around three quarters seen once. Sequenced sample: memory CD4+ T cells from PBMCs. The subset denotes: CD45RA-negative fraction. The receptors shown here come from a young man in good health. Some clones in this sample may be carry-over from other donors' samples.

A remark on this clone: A clone one base away is much larger, so this may be a read error. Different DNA sequences within this sample yield the same CDR3. The DNA for the CDR3 is TGTGCCAGCAGCTCCCGGGAGACCCAGTACTTC. This gives the protein CASSSRETQYF. The V gene is TRBV28, the J gene TRBJ2-5; no definite D call. CDR3 length equals 11 residues. Trimming pared 6 bases from V and 5 bases from J, leaving 7 bases between. Germline loops: CDR1 MDHEN, CDR2 SYDVKM.

The DNA of the CDR3 is TGTGCCAGCAGCTTAGGGGAAACTAGCACGCAGTATTTT. Its translation is CASSLGETSTQYF. This chain joins TRBV11-2 and TRBJ2-3; TRBD2 is a possible D gene (6 bases). Germline CDR1 is SGHAT and CDR2 is FQNNGV. This CDR3 is 13 amino acids long. Trimming removed 1 base from V and 9 bases from J, with 11 bases in between.

The gene calls are TRBV28 and TRBJ1-2, with a tentative D call TRBD1 (5 bases). Germline CDR1 is MDHEN and CDR2 is SYDVKM. The CDR3 length is 12 residues. The V and J ends lost 6 bases and 8 bases respectively, with 13 bases between them. The CDR3 nucleotides read TGTGCCAGCAGCACGGGACTGCGAGGCTACACCTTC. Its protein product is CASSTGLRGYTF.

V and J are TRBV7-2 and TRBJ1-2; D unclear. This CDR3 contains 14 residues. Germline V gene sequence: CDR1 SGHTA, CDR2 FQGNSA. The V gene lost 2 bases and the J gene lost 5 bases, with 12 bases spanning the gap. In DNA form, the CDR3 reads TGTGCCAGCAGCTTACTGGACCGCTATTATGGCTACACCTTC. It codes for CASSLLDRYYGYTF.

Written as DNA, the CDR3 is TGTGCCAGCAGTTTACTCCAGGGGGCTGGTCAGCCCCAGCATTTT. Translated, it gives CASSLLQGAGQPQHF. The chain has TRBV28 and TRBJ1-5; 8 nucleotides agree with TRBD1. The V and J ends lost 2 bases and 6 bases, in that order; junction bases with no gene match: 6. The CDR3 runs 15 residues. Per the germline V gene, CDR1 is MDHEN and CDR2 is SYDVKM.

V is TRBV28 and J is TRBJ2-6, with D unresolved. Trimming shortened V by 5 bases and J by 4 bases, and 3 bases separated the two germline ends. Looked up from germline, CDR1 is MDHEN and CDR2 is SYDVKM. The CDR3 is 12 residues long. The CDR3 DNA reads TGTGCCAGCAGTGTCGGGGCCAACGTCCTGACTTTC. It translates to CASSVGANVLTF.

The genes are TRBV16 and TRBJ1-4; no clear D. V was clipped by 4 bases and J by 0 bases, with 9 bases between them. Germline loops: CDR1 KGHSY, CDR2 FQNENV. The CDR3 totals 15 residues. DNA of the CDR3: TGTGCCAGCAGCCCCCCGGGTGCAACTAATGAAAAACTGTTTTTT. This sequence encodes CASSPPGATNEKLFF.

The chain carries TRBV11-2 and TRBJ1-2; 7 positions agree with TRBD1. The length of the CDR3 is 15 residues. The J segment lost 5 bases and the V segment lost 4 bases, leaving 10 bases of the junction unmatched. Germline V gene data show CDR1 as SGHAT and CDR2 as FQNNGV. The CDR3 loop is CASSSQGVMGYGYTF. In nucleotides, the CDR3 is TGTGCCAGCAGCTCCCAGGGGGTCATGGGGTATGGCTACACCTTC.

This clone has a count of ten or more. Here the CDR3 reads CASSQSGLLAGGYEQYF. The CDR3 DNA follows: TGTGCCAGCAGCCAATCGGGGTTGCTAGCGGGAGGCTACGAGCAGTACTTC. J is TRBJ2-7 and V is TRBV16; 11 bases agree with TRBD2. V was clipped by 0 bases and J by 3 bases; unmatched bases: 7. The CDR3 is made up of 17 amino acids. Germline CDR1 is KGHSY and CDR2 is FQNENV.

The gene calls are TRBV4-2 and TRBJ2-7; D gene unclear. The germline V gene encodes CDR1 LGHNA and CDR2 YNFKEQ. The CDR3 length is 14 residues. The germline V and J ends were trimmed by 3 bases and 4 bases, with 13 bases remaining between them. The chain's CDR3 is CASSQGIGGYEQYF. The CDR3 DNA reads TGTGCCAGCAGCCAGGGAATCGGTGGGTACGAGCAGTACTTC.

The chain joins TRBV7-2 to TRBJ2-5; D is possibly TRBD1 (5 bases). The CDR3 has 15 amino acids. Deletions cut 2 bases from V and 4 bases from J, with 14 bases between. Germline CDR1 reads SGHTA; CDR2 reads FQGNSA. The CDR3 region has the DNA TGTGCCAGCAGCTTAAGACAGTTGACCCGAGAGACCCAGTACTTC. This encodes CASSLRQLTRETQYF.

The V gene is TRBV7-2, the J gene TRBJ2-7, with TRBD2 matching 7 bases. The CDR3 totals 15 residues. Germline trimming cut 1 base from V and 3 bases from J; bases unmatched to any gene: 6. CDR1 is SGHTA, CDR2 FQGNSA, per germline. In DNA, the CDR3 is TGTGCCAGCAGCTTAGGACTAGCTCACCGCTACGAGCAGTACTTC. Encoded protein: CASSLGLAHRYEQYF.

The chain carries TRBV5-1 and TRBJ2-1; D is perhaps TRBD1 (6 bases). CDR3 length equals 16 residues. The V gene's germline CDR1 is SGHRS and CDR2 YFSETQ. V dropped 0 bases and J dropped 8 bases, with 18 bases sitting between them. CDR3 loop: CASSLGSGTLTDEQFF. The DNA for the CDR3 is TGCGCCAGCAGCTTGGGCTCCGGGACACTTACGGATGAGCAGTTCTTC. The whole variable domain, remainder taken from reference TRBV5-1 and TRBJ2-1, is KAGVTQTPRYLIKTRGQQVTLSCSPISGHRSVSWYQQTPGQGLQFLFEYFSETQRNKGNFPGRFSGRQFSNSRSEMNVSTLELGDSALYLCASSLGSGTLTDEQFFGPGTRLTVL.

The chain links TRBV5-4 to TRBJ2-1, with D possibly being TRBD1 or TRBD2 (5 bases each). V dropped 1 base and J dropped 6 bases, with 11 bases sitting between them. Germline V CDR1 and CDR2: SGHNT, YYREEE (reference sequence). The length of the CDR3 is 14 residues. This CDR3 is CASSLWGRGNEQFF. The CDR3 DNA is TGTGCCAGCAGCTTGTGGGGGAGAGGCAATGAGCAGTTCTTC.

The sample holds a few counts of this clone. The rearrangement joins TRBV28 to TRBJ2-7, with a tentative D call TRBD2 (5 bases). The germline gives CDR1 MDHEN, CDR2 SYDVKM. Trimming shortened V by 5 bases and J by 6 bases, and 17 bases separated the two germline ends. The CDR3 runs to 14 residues. CDR3 in DNA: TGTGCCAGCAGTCCCCCGGGCGGTGGACTCGAGCAGTACTTC. Translated, it gives CASSPPGGGLEQYF.

J is TRBJ2-3 and V is TRBV5-5; D is possibly TRBD1 (6 bases). Deletions cut 0 bases from V and 6 bases from J, with 11 bases between. This CDR3 has 14 amino acids. CDR1 is SGHKS and CDR2 is YYEKEE in the germline V gene (reference sequence). CDR3 DNA sequence: TGTGCCAGCAGCTTGGGCAGGGGTTTCGATACGCAGTATTTT. Protein product: CASSLGRGFDTQYF.

The rearrangement uses TRBV28 and TRBJ2-1; TRBD1 agrees at 12 bases. The J segment lost 15 bases and the V segment lost 6 bases, leaving 12 bases of the junction unmatched. The CDR3 spans 14 residues. Germline assignment: CDR1 MDHEN and CDR2 SYDVKM. CDR3 region: CASSNPGQGASWFF. CDR3 nucleotides: TGTGCCAGCAGCAATCCGGGACAGGGGGCTTCGTGGTTCTTC.

The table lists this clone with a few counts. V usage is TRBV30 and J usage is TRBJ1-4; 9 bases match TRBD1. The CDR3 is made up of 15 amino acids. The junction had 5 bases not matched to a gene; V was cut back by 0 bases and J by 6 bases. Germline V gives CDR1 GTSNPN, CDR2 SVGIG (reference sequence). The CDR3 is CAWSVKGQGHEKLFF. CDR3 bases: TGTGCCTGGAGTGTAAAGGGACAGGGACATGAAAAACTGTTTTTT.

This sequence joins TRBV6-1 and TRBJ1-2; the match to TRBD1 covers 9 bases. The CDR3 length is 16 residues. Germline V gives CDR1 MNHNS, CDR2 SASEGT. The trim removed 4 bases at V and 8 bases at J, leaving 14 bases unmatched. CDR3 sequence: CASSGHRTGVSIGYTF. CDR3 nucleotide sequence: TGTGCCAGCAGTGGACACAGGACAGGGGTTTCCATCGGCTACACCTTC.

Worth noting for this clone: One base away lies a much larger clone, so this may be a sequencing read error. It is likely a read error, because the conserved phenylalanine at the end of the CDR3 is missing. The rearrangement joins TRBV10-3 to TRBJ2-7; no clear D. The V end lost 6 bases, the J end lost 5 bases, and 11 bases lay between the germline ends. CDR1 ENHRY and CDR2 SYGVKD come from the germline V gene. The CDR3 runs to 12 residues. The CDR3 sequence: CAISAFSDEQYL. The CDR3 DNA is TGTGCCATCAGCGCATTTTCGGACGAGCAGTACCTC.

V gene TRBV11-2 combines with J gene TRBJ2-7; tentative D call: TRBD2 (7 bases). This CDR3 contains 13 residues. CDR1 and CDR2 from the germline V gene are SGHAT and FQNNGV. Trimming took off 7 bases at V and 3 bases at J, with 13 bases between the two ends. The CDR3 DNA is TGTGCCAGCAACGTAGGGGGGGGCTACGAGCAGTACTTC. It specifies CASNVGGGYEQYF.

The CDR3 region has the DNA TGTGCCAGCAGCGCCGTCCCCAACTCCTACAATGAGCAGTTCTTC. Translating gives CASSAVPNSYNEQFF. The chain is built from TRBV9 and TRBJ2-1; D call uncertain. The V end lost 3 bases, the J end lost 0 bases, and 10 bases lay between the germline ends. The CDR3 sequence is 15 residues long. Germline CDR1 and CDR2: SGDLS and YYNGEE. Drawing the rest from reference TRBV9 and TRBJ2-1, the complete variable domain is DSGVTQTPKHLITATGQRVTLRCSPRSGDLSVYWYQQSLDQGLQFLIQYYNGEERAKGNILERFSAQQFPDLHSELNLSSLELGDSALYFCASSAVPNSYNEQFFGPGTRLTVL.

Of note for this clone: Other DNA sequences within the sample encode an identical CDR3. V and J are TRBV5-1 and TRBJ2-3; perhaps TRBD2 as D (5 bases). The CDR3 sequence is 14 residues long. V lost 4 bases to trimming and J lost 4 bases, with 13 bases between them. The germline CDR1 and CDR2 sequences are SGHRS and YFSETQ. CDR3 in amino acids: CASSPLAGSDTQYF. The CDR3 DNA reads as TGCGCCAGCAGCCCTTTGGCGGGCTCAGATACGCAGTATTTT.

The chain couples TRBV21-1 to TRBJ1-1. TRBV21-1 is a pseudogene. The CDR3 is 16 residues long. CDR3 sequence reads: CASSARDGSLNTEAFF. The CDR3 coding sequence is TGTGCCAGCAGCGCCCGGGACGGCTCCTTGAACACTGAAGCTTTCTTT.

V usage is TRBV30 and J usage is TRBJ2-1; D is perhaps TRBD2 (6 bases). CDR3 length: 16 residues. V dropped 1 base and J dropped 0 bases, with 13 bases sitting between them. Germline CDR1 and CDR2: GTSNPN and SVGIG (reference sequence). The CDR3 loop is CAWSGGSTSSYNEQFF. CDR3 in DNA: TGTGCCTGGAGTGGAGGGTCGACTAGCTCCTACAATGAGCAGTTCTTC. The entire variable domain, with the rest obtained from reference TRBV30 and TRBJ2-1, is as follows: SQTIHQWPATLVQPVGSPLSLECTVEGTSNPNLYWYRQAAGRGLQLLFYSVGIGQISSEVPQNLSASRPQDRQFILSSKKLLLSDSGFYLCAWSGGSTSSYNEQFFGPGTRLTVL.

The chain carries TRBV5-4 and TRBJ2-3; the D gene is possibly TRBD2 (6 bases). The CDR3 length is 13 residues. Per germline, CDR1 SGHNT and CDR2 YYREEE (reference sequence). Trimming removed 4 bases from V and 7 bases from J, with 13 bases in between. CDR3 DNA sequence: TGTGCCAGCAGCGGGGAGGTGGGATATACGCAGTATTTT. Amino acids: CASSGEVGYTQYF.

The chain employs TRBV28 and TRBJ2-3, with D tentatively TRBD1 or TRBD2 (6 bases each). CDR3 length: 16 amino acids. From germline, CDR1 is MDHEN and CDR2 SYDVKM. V lost 8 bases and J 7 bases, leaving 25 bases between the germline ends. The CDR3 DNA is TGTGCCAGCCGCTCCCCCACAGGGACTCGGTGGAATACGCAGTATTTT. It is translated as CASRSPTGTRWNTQYF.

This chain joins TRBV27 and TRBJ2-5, with TRBD2 identical over 11 bases. The germline V gene has CDR1 MNHEY and CDR2 SMNVEV (reference sequence). Losses at the gene ends were 3 bases for V and 2 bases for J; bases not matched to a gene: 8. The CDR3 runs 17 residues. The CDR3 spells CASSFGGTSGTQETQYF. CDR3 in DNA: TGTGCCAGCAGTTTTGGGGGGACTAGCGGAACTCAAGAGACCCAGTACTTC.

The V and J genes are TRBV2 and TRBJ1-5; TRBD1 matches at 7 bases. J gave up 7 bases and V 5 bases, and 5 bases lay outside the gene matches. The CDR3 consists of 13 residues. CDR1 and CDR2 from the germline V gene are SNHLY and FYNNEI. The CDR3 reads CASSLAGGQPQHF. The CDR3 DNA is TGTGCCAGCAGTCTGGCAGGGGGACAGCCCCAGCATTTT.